The clone carrying this T cell receptor beta chain was recorded once. As yet, its antigen is unknown. Everyone who donated was a Caucasian adult who lived in Nashville, Tennessee. This sample is drawn from a study of shared clonotypes between healthy human individuals. General study points: The researchers took only blood, and tissue repertoires probably look different.

Several immunoSEQ plates held equal portions of the genomic DNA taken from each subset. Produced via immunoSEQ multiplex PCR; TCRdb's table is partial and in-frame only. The data show 2 million to 2.5 million clones, nearly 97% seen once. In germline, CDR1 is SGHAT, CDR2 FQNNGV. The V end lost 1 base, the J end lost 8 bases, and 8 bases lay between the germline ends. The CDR3 runs 13 residues. This receptor was obtained from a young man in good health. V gene TRBV11-2 combines with J gene TRBJ1-4; D perhaps matches TRBD1 (6 bases). The sample comprised naive CD4+ T cells sorted from blood. This sample's subset: CD45RA+ positively selected. The CDR3 loop is CASSLVQGEKLFF. CDR3 DNA: TGTGCCAGCAGCTTAGTCCAGGGGGAAAAACTGTTTTTT. Complete variable domain (other parts from reference TRBV11-2 and TRBJ1-4): EAGVAQSPRYKIIEKRQSVAFWCNPISGHATLYWYQQILGQGPKLLIQFQNNGVVDDSQLPKDRFSAERLKGVDSTLKIQPAKLEDSAVYLCASSLVQGEKLFFGSGTQLSVL.